The rows below give T cell receptor beta chains drawn from one sample of a study of blood T cell repertoires in COVID-19. The assay was immunoSEQ multiplex PCR, and TCRdb's table has in-frame clones only and misses some. The sample has around 180,000 clones, roughly 77% seen once. Material: PBMCs or T cells enriched from blood (not recorded which). These TCRs come from a woman aged 45-65 years with acute COVID-19. Each CDR3 is given with its conserved first and last residue. The D gene is left open where the match is weak. Clone size is stated in some rows and not others, as once, few, many or a class when expanded.

>TRBJ1-5|.|TRBV4-3|.
TGCGCCAGCAGCCAAGCACAGGGCCAGCCCCAGCATTTT
CASSQAQGQPQHF
>TRBJ1-5|TRBD1|TRBV7-8|few
TGTGCCAGCAGCTTAGGCCCGACAGGGCGGCCCCAGCATTTT
CASSLGPTGRPQHF
>TRBJ1-5|.|TRBV19|many
TGTGCCAGTAGTATAGATCGGCAGGGGCAGCCCCAGCATTTT
CASSIDRQGQPQHF
>TRBJ1-5|.|TRBV27|.
TGTGCCAGCAGTTATTCGGGACATAGCAATCAGCCCCAGCATTTT
CASSYSGHSNQPQHF
>TRBJ2-3|.|TRBV3-1/TRBV3-2|.
TGTGCCAGCAGCCCAACAGTAACAGATACGCAGTATTTT
CASSPTVTDTQYF
>TRBJ2-3|TRBD2|TRBV2|.
TGTGCCAGCAGTGTAGCGGGGCGCACAGATACGCAGTATTTT
CASSVAGRTDTQYF
>TRBJ2-1|TRBD2|TRBV7-9|.
TGTGCCAGCAGCGCCCCCAGGAGGCTAGCGGCCTACAATGAGCAGTTCTTC
CASSAPRRLAAYNEQFF
>TRBJ1-1|TRBD1|TRBV28|once
TGTGCCAGCAGTCCGCAGACAGGGGTGAACACTGAAGCTTTCTTT
CASSPQTGVNTEAFF
>TRBJ1-2|.|TRBV6-5|.
TGTGCCAGCAGTTACTCGATTCCAAGCTGCTATGGCTACACCTTC
CASSYSIPSCYGYTF
>TRBJ1-2|.|TRBV7-2|few
TGTGCCAGCAGCTCATCTCACAGGAACCGGAACTATGGCTACACCTTC
CASSSSHRNRNYGYTF
>TRBJ1-2|.|TRBV7-2|.
TGTGCCAGCAGCCCTAATCCAGGGGACTATGGCTACACCTTC
CASSPNPGDYGYTF
>TRBJ2-3|TRBD1|TRBV7-8|.
TGTGCCAGCAGCTACCGACAGGGCGGAGGCACAGATACGCAGTATTTT
CASSYRQGGGTDTQYF
>TRBJ2-5|.|TRBV21-1|.
TGTGCCAGCAGCCTCCTCAGGTACTTC
CASSLLRYF
>TRBJ2-1|.|TRBV5-6|.
TGTGCCAGCAGCTTGGCCGAGATGAATGAGCAGTTCTTC
CASSLAEMNEQFF
>TRBJ1-1|.|TRBV4-3|.
TGCGCCAGCAGCCAAGAACCCAGGGTTCTAGCTTTCTTT
CASSQEPRVLAFF
>TRBJ1-5|.|TRBV6-5|few
TGTGCCAGCAGGCCGGACCGGGGAAACAATCAGCCCCAGCATTTT
CASRPDRGNNQPQHF
>TRBJ1-2|.|TRBV30|.
TGTGCCTGGAGTCCGGGCGGGGCAGGGATTGGCTACACCTTC
CAWSPGGAGIGYTF